The 10 T cell receptor beta chains below were found in one sample sequenced in a study of shared clonotypes between healthy human individuals. Sequenced by immunoSEQ multiplex PCR; TCRdb stores in-frame clones only, minus some. The sample has 1.6 million or so clones, about 98.5% seen once; the top ten hold approximately 0.4%. Sequenced material: naive CD4+ T cells sorted from blood. Subset specified: CD45RA+ positively selected. The origin of the receptors is a man aged 30 to 45 in good health.

This sequence joins TRBV2 and TRBJ1-5; D call uncertain. V was trimmed by 1 base and J by 3 bases, leaving 4 bases between them. The CDR3 consists of 13 residues. Per germline, CDR1 SNHLY and CDR2 FYNNEI. The CDR3: CASSEGPNQPQHF. The CDR3 region has the DNA TGTGCCAGCAGTGAAGGGCCCAATCAGCCCCAGCATTTT.

CDR3 coding DNA: TGTGCCAGCAGCCATATAGCCTACGAGCAGTACTTC. This gives the protein CASSHIAYEQYF. The rearrangement joins TRBV14 to TRBJ2-7; D is undetermined. The CDR3 runs 12 residues. Germline V gene data show CDR1 as SGHDN and CDR2 as FVKESK. V gave up 3 bases and J gave up 2 bases, with 5 bases separating them.

This chain joins TRBV19 and TRBJ2-1, with 9 bases fitting TRBD1. After removal of 6 bases from V and 2 bases from J, the junction contained 5 bases not matched to a gene. Looked up from germline, CDR1 is LNHDA and CDR2 is SQIVND (reference sequence). CDR3 length equals 15 residues. The CDR3, as DNA: TGTGCCAGTAGCCTAACAGGGGGCGCCTACAATGAGCAGTTCTTC. This encodes CASSLTGGAYNEQFF.

A word on this clone: Other DNA sequences in the sample encode the same CDR3. V is TRBV5-1 and J is TRBJ2-2; 11 bases agree with TRBD2. Germline-derived CDR1 and CDR2 are SGHRS and YFSETQ. J was trimmed by 4 bases and V by 4 bases; bases with no gene match: 3. CDR3 length: 15 residues. The CDR3 is CASSTGLAGTGELFF. As DNA, the CDR3 is TGCGCCAGCAGCACTGGACTAGCGGGCACCGGGGAGCTGTTTTTT.

J is TRBJ2-7 and V is TRBV28; the D gene is possibly TRBD1 (5 bases). The germline gives CDR1 MDHEN, CDR2 SYDVKM. V was pared by 3 bases and J by 3 bases, with 12 bases between. The CDR3 length is 14 residues. The DNA for the CDR3 is TGTGCCAGCAGTTTTCCACAGGAGAACTACGAGCAGTACTTC. Encoded protein: CASSFPQENYEQYF.

This sequence joins TRBV4-3 and TRBJ2-7, with D hard to call. CDR1 LGHNA and CDR2 YSLEER come from the germline V gene. Trimming left V 6 bases short and J 6 bases short, with 15 bases between. The CDR3 runs to 13 residues. CDR3 in DNA: TGCGCCAGCAGTCAGAGGATAGGGATCGAGCAGTACTTC. Its protein product is CASSQRIGIEQYF.

The chain employs TRBV10-1 and TRBJ2-1; either TRBD1 or TRBD2 may fit D (5 bases each). Trimming left V 3 bases short and J 0 bases short, with 12 bases between. The length of the CDR3 is 16 residues. In germline, CDR1 is WNHNN, CDR2 SYGVQD (reference sequence). The CDR3 here is CASSDVERGSYNEQFF. The CDR3 nucleotides are TGCGCCAGCAGTGATGTTGAGAGGGGCTCCTACAATGAGCAGTTCTTC.

The genes are TRBV19 and TRBJ2-2; D is perhaps TRBD2 (6 bases). V lost 1 base, J lost 5 bases, and 11 bases lay in between. Germline V CDR1 and CDR2: LNHDA, SQIVND (reference sequence). This CDR3 region has 15 residues. This CDR3 reads CASSIVRGATGELFF. The CDR3 DNA reads TGTGCCAGTAGTATAGTACGCGGGGCGACCGGGGAGCTGTTTTTT.

V and J are TRBV4-1 and TRBJ1-4, with D maybe TRBD1 (5 bases). CDR1 MGHRA and CDR2 YSYEKL come from the germline V gene. The V end lost 4 bases, the J end lost 8 bases, and 17 bases lay between the germline ends. The CDR3 sequence is 15 residues long. CDR3 nucleotides: TGCGCCAGCAGCCTTAGGACACTCCGTGGGGAAAAACTGTTTTTT. Amino acid sequence: CASSLRTLRGEKLFF.

The rearrangement joins TRBV5-1 to TRBJ2-2; D might be TRBD2 (5 bases). Trimming removed 3 bases from V and 5 bases from J, with 11 bases in between. Germline CDR1 is SGHRS and CDR2 is YFSETQ. CDR3 size: 14 residues. CDR3 nucleotide sequence: TGCGCCAGCAGCTCAGAAGGGAGAACCGGGGAGCTGTTTTTT. This sequence encodes CASSSEGRTGELFF.